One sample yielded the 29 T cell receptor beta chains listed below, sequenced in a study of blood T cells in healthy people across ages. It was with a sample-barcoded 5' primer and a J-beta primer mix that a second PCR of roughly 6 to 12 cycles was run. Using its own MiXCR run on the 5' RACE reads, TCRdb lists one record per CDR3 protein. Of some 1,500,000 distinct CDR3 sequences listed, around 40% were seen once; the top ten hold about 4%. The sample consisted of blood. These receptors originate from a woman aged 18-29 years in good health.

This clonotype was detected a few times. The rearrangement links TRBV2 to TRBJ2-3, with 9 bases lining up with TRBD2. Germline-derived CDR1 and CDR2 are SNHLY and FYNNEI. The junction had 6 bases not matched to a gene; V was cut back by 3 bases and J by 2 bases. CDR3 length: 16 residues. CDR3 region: CASSDSVAGDTDTQYF. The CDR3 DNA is TGTGCCAGCAGTGATTCGGTAGCGGGGGACACAGATACGCAGTATTTT. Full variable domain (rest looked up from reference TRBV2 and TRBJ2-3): EPEVTQTPSHQVTQMGQEVILRCVPISNHLYFYWYRQILGQKVEFLVSFYNNEISEKSEIFDDQFSVERPDGSNFTLKIRSTKLEDSAMYFCASSDSVAGDTDTQYFGPGTRLTVL.

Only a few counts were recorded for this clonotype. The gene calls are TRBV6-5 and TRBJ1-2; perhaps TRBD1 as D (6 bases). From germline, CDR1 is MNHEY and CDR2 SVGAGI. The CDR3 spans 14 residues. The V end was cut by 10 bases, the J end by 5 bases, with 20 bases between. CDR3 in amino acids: CATSLRGGGYGYTF. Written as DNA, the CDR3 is TGTGCCACCTCTCTAAGAGGGGGGGGATATGGCTACACCTTC.

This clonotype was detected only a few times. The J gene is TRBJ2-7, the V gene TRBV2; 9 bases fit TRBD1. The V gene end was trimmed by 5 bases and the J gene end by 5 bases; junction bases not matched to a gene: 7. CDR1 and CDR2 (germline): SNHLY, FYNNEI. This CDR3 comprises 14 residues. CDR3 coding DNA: TGTGCCAGCAGTTCCGGGACAGGGAGCCACGAGCAGTACTTC. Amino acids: CASSSGTGSHEQYF.

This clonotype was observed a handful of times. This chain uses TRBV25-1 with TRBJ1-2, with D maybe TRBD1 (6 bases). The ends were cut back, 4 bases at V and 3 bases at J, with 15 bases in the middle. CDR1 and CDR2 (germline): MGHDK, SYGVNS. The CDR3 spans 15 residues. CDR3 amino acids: CASSVGTGLHYGYTF. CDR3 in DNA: TGTGCCAGCAGTGTCGGAACAGGGCTACACTATGGCTACACCTTC.

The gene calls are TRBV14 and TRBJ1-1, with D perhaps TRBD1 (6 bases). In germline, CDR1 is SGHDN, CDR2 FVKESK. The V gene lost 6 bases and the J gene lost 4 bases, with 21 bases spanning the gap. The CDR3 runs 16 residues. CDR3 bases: TGTGCCAGCAGGAATCAAGCGGGGGGGCGCGGCACTGAAGCTTTCTTT. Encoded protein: CASRNQAGGRGTEAFF.

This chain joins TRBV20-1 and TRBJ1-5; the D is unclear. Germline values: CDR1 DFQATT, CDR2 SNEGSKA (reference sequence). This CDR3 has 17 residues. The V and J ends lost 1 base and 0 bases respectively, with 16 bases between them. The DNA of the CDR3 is TGCAGTGCTAGAGTTGGGATTCCTGTTTATAGCAATCAGCCCCAGCATTTT. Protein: CSARVGIPVYSNQPQHF.

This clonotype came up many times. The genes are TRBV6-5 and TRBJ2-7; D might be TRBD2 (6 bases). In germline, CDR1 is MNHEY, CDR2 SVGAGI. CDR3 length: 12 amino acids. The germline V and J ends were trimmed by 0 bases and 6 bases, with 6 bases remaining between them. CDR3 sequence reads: CASSYSGGEQYF. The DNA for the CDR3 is TGTGCCAGCAGTTACTCCGGGGGCGAGCAGTACTTC.

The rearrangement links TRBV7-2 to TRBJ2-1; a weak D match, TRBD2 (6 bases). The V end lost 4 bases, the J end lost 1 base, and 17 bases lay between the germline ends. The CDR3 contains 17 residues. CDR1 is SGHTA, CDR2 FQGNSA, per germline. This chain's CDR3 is CASSWGGSSLSYNEQFF. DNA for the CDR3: TGTGCCAGCAGCTGGGGAGGTAGCTCCCTTTCCTACAATGAGCAGTTCTTC.

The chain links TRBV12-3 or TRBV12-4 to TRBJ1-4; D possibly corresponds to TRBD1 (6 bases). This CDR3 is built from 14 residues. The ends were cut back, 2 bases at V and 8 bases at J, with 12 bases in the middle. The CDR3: CASSLRTVQEKLFF. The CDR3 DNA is TGTGCCAGCAGTTTACGGACAGTACAAGAAAAACTGTTTTTT.

CDR3 loop: CALAGGRFYNEQFF. CDR3 bases: TGTGCCTTAGCGGGGGGGCGATTCTACAATGAGCAGTTCTTC. The chain joins TRBV30 to TRBJ2-1; 11 nucleotides align to TRBD2. Trimming at V came to 7 bases and at J to 3 bases, leaving 5 bases not matched to a gene. Germline CDR1 GTSNPN, CDR2 SVGIG (reference sequence). The CDR3 totals 14 residues.

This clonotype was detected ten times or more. CDR3 nucleotide sequence: TGTGCCAGCAGTTTAAGGGGGGGGAGCTCCTACAATGAGCAGTTCTTC. Translated, it gives CASSLRGGSSYNEQFF. The chain links TRBV27 to TRBJ2-1; maybe TRBD2 (7 bases). The V gene's germline CDR1 is MNHEY and CDR2 SMNVEV (reference sequence). Trimming stripped 2 bases from V and 0 bases from J, with 11 bases between. The CDR3 is 16 amino acids.

CDR3 protein: CASSLSRAMLGNSNQPQHF. CDR3 bases: TGTGCCAGCAGCCTATCCAGGGCGATGCTGGGGAATAGCAATCAGCCCCAGCATTTT. The rearrangement uses TRBV5-5 and TRBJ1-5; possibly TRBD1 for D (5 bases). V gave up 4 bases and J gave up 0 bases, with 23 bases separating them. This CDR3 contains 19 residues. Germline CDR1 SGHKS, CDR2 YYEKEE (reference sequence).

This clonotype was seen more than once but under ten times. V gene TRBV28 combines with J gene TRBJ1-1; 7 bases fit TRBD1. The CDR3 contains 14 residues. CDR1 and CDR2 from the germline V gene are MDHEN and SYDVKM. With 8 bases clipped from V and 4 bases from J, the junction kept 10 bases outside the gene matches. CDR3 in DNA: TGTGCCAGCGGATTAGTTAGGGGGCCCACTGAAGCTTTCTTT. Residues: CASGLVRGPTEAFF.

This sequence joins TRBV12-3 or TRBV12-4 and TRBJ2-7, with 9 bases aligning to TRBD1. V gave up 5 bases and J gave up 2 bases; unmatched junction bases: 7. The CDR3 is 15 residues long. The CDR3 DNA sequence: TGTGCCAGCAGTCTCGGACAGGGGTCCACCTACGAGCAGTACTTC. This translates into CASSLGQGSTYEQYF.

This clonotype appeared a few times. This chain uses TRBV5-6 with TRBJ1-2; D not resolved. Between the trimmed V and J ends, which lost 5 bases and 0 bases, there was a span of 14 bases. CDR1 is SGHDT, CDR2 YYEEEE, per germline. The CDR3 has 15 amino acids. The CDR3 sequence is CASRRGRLANYGYTF. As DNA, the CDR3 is TGTGCCAGCAGGAGAGGGCGACTAGCTAACTATGGCTACACCTTC.

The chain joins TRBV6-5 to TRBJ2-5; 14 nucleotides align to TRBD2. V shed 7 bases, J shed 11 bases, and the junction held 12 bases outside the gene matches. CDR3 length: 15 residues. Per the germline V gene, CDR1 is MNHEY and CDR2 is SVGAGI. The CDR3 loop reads CASTPPGLAGAEQYF. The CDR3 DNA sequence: TGTGCCAGCACTCCGCCGGGACTAGCGGGAGCTGAGCAGTACTTC.

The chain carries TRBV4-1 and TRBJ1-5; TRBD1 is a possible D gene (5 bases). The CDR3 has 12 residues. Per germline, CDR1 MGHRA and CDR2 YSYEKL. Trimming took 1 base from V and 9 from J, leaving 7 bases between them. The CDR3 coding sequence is TGCGCCAGCAGCCAAGGGAGGGGGCCCCAGCATTTT. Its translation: CASSQGRGPQHF.

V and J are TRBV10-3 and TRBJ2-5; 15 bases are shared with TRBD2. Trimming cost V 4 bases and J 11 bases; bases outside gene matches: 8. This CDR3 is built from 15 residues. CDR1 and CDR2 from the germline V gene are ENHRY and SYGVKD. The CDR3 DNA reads TGTGCCATCAGTGCGGGACTAGCGGGAGGTAATGAGCAGTACTTC. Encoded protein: CAISAGLAGGNEQYF.

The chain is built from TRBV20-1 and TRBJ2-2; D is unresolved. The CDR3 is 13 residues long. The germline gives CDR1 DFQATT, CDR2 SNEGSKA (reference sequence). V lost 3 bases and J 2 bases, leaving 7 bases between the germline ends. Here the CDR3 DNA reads TGCAGTGCTAGGGCAGCTAACACCGGGGAGCTGTTTTTT. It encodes CSARAANTGELFF.

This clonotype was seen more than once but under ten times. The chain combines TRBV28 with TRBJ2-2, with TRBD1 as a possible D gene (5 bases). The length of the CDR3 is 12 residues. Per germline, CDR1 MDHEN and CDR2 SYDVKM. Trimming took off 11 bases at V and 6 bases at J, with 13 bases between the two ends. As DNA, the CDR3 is TGTGCCGGCCAGGGTAACCCCGGGGAGCTGTTTTTT. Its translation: CAGQGNPGELFF. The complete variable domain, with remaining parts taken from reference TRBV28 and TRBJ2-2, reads DVKVTQSSRYLVKRTGEKVFLECVQDMDHENMFWYRQDPGLGLRLIYFSYDVKMKEKGDIPEGYSVSREKKERFSLILESASTNQTSMYLCAGQGNPGELFFGEGSRLTVL.

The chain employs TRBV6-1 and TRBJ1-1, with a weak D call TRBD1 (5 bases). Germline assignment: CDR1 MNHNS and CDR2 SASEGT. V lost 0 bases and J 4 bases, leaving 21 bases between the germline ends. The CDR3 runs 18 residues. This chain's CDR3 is CASSEAYSGGTRGTEAFF. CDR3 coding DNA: TGTGCCAGCAGTGAAGCCTATTCGGGCGGGACCCGAGGCACTGAAGCTTTCTTT.

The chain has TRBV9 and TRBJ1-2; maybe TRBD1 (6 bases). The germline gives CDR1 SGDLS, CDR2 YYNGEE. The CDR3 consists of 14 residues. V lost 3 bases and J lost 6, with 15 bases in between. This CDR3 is CASSGPRTENGYTF. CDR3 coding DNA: TGTGCCAGCAGCGGGCCGAGGACAGAGAATGGCTACACCTTC.

CDR3 loop: CASSPRQAQGELFF. As DNA, the CDR3 is TGTGCCAGCAGCCCCCGACAGGCCCAGGGGGAGCTGTTTTTT. The V gene is TRBV13, the J gene TRBJ2-2; TRBD1 might be the D (6 bases). This CDR3 spans 14 amino acids. CDR1 PRHDT and CDR2 FYEKMQ come from the germline V gene (reference sequence). Trimming stripped 5 bases from V and 8 bases from J, with 15 bases between.

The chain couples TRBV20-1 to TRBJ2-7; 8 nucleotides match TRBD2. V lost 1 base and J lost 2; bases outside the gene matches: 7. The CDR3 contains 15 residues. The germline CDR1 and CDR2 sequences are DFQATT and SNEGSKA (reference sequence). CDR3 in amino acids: CSARVLSGDTYEQYF. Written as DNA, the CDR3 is TGCAGTGCTAGAGTGCTTAGCGGGGACACCTACGAGCAGTACTTC.

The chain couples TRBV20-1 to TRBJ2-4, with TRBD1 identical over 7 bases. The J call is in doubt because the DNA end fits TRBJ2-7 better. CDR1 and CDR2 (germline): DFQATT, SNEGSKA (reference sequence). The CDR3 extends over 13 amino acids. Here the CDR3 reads CSARGGQDYEQYF. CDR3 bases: TGCAGTGCTAGAGGAGGACAGGACTACGAGCAGTACTTC.

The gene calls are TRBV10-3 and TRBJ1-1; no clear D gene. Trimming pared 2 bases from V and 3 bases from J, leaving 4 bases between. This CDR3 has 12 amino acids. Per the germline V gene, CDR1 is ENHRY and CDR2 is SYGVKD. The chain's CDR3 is CAISEGDTEAFF. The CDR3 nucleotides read TGTGCCATCAGTGAGGGGGACACTGAAGCTTTCTTT.

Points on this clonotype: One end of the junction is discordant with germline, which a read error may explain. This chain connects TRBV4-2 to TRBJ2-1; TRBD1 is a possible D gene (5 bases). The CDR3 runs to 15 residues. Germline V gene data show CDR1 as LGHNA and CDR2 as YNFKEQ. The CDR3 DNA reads TGTGCCAGCAGCCAAGGGTACAGGAAGTACACTGAGCAGTTCTTC. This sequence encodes CASSQGYRKYTEQFF.

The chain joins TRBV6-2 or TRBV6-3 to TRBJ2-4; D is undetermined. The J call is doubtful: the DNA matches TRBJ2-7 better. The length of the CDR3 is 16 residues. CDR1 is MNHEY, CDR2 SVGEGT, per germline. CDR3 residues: CASSYEIGDFDYEQYF. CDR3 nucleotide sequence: TGTGCCAGCAGTTATGAAATTGGAGACTTCGACTACGAGCAGTACTTC.

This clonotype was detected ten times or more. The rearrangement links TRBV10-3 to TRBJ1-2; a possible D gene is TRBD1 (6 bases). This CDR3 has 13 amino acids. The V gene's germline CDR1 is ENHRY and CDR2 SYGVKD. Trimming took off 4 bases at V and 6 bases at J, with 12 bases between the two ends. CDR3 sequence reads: CAISGRRGDGYTF. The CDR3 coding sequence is TGTGCCATCAGTGGCCGTAGGGGGGATGGCTACACCTTC.